These 4 T cell receptor beta chains originate from one sample sequenced in a study of PD-1 blockade in classical Hodgkin lymphoma. Each patient's relapse followed autologous stem cell transplantation, and brentuximab vedotin exposure varied. TCRdb's copy holds only in-frame clones and misses some; the assay was immunoSEQ multiplex PCR. This sample has about 41,000 clones, with 86% found just once. This material consisted of peripheral blood mononuclear cells (PBMCs), taken before the second cycle of nivolumab. These receptors were taken from a human donor with classical Hodgkin lymphoma.

The chain recombines TRBV6-5 with TRBJ1-5, with D uncertain. Between the trimmed V and J ends, which lost 7 bases and 2 bases, there was a span of 9 bases. CDR3 length equals 13 residues. The germline CDR1 and CDR2 sequences are MNHEY and SVGAGI. CDR3 sequence reads: CASKGSGNQPQHF. The DNA for the CDR3 is TGTGCCAGCAAAGGGTCTGGCAATCAGCCCCAGCATTTT.

The chain uses TRBV2 and TRBJ2-5, with 8 nucleotides matching TRBD2. The CDR3 length is 15 residues. Germline lookup yields CDR1 SNHLY and CDR2 FYNNEI. J was trimmed by 5 bases and V by 6 bases; bases with no gene match: 11. The CDR3 here is CASRRGPGGLETQYF. The CDR3, as DNA: TGTGCCAGCAGGAGGGGACCGGGGGGGCTGGAGACCCAGTACTTC. Full variable domain (rest looked up from reference TRBV2 and TRBJ2-5): EPEVTQTPSHQVTQMGQEVILRCVPISNHLYFYWYRQILGQKVEFLVSFYNNEISEKSEIFDDQFSVERPDGSNFTLKIRSTKLEDSAMYFCASRRGPGGLETQYFGPGTRLLVL.

This clone appeared once. The chain links TRBV29-1 to TRBJ2-2; 7 nucleotides align to TRBD1. Trimming cost V 0 bases and J 1 base; bases outside gene matches: 14. CDR1 and CDR2 from the germline V gene are SQVTM and ANQGSEA. This CDR3 region has 19 residues. CDR3 sequence reads: CSVEDRGIRGPGNTGELFF. The CDR3 bases are TGCAGCGTTGAAGATCGGGGTATTAGGGGGCCCGGGAACACCGGGGAGCTGTTTTTT.

V is TRBV27 and J is TRBJ1-5; 9 nucleotides line up with TRBD1. CDR1 is MNHEY, CDR2 SMNVEV, per germline (reference sequence). The CDR3 is 14 amino acids. Trimming took 6 bases from V and 2 from J; bases not matched to a gene: 2. In DNA form, the CDR3 reads TGTGCCAGCAGACAGGGGGCCGGCAATCAGCCCCAGCATTTT. This gives the protein CASRQGAGNQPQHF.